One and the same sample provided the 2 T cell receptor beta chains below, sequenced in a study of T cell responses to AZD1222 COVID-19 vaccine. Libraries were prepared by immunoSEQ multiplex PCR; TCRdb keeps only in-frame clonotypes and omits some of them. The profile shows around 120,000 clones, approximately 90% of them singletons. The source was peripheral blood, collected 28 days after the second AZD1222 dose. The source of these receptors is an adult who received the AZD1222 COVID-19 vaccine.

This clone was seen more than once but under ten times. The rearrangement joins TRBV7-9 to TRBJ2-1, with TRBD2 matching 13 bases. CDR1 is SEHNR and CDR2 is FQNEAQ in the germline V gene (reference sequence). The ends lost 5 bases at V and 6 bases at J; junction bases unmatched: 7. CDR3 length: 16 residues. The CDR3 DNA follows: TGTGCCAGCAGCCGTCTCCGGACTAGCGGGAGCAATGAGCAGTTCTTC. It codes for CASSRLRTSGSNEQFF.

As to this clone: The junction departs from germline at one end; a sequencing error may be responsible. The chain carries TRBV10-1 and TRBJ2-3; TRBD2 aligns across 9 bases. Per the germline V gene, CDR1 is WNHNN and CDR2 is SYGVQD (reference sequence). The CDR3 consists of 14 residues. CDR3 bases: TGCGCCAGTAGTGCCGGGACTAGCTGGGGTACGCAGTATTTT. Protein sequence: CASSAGTSWGTQYF.